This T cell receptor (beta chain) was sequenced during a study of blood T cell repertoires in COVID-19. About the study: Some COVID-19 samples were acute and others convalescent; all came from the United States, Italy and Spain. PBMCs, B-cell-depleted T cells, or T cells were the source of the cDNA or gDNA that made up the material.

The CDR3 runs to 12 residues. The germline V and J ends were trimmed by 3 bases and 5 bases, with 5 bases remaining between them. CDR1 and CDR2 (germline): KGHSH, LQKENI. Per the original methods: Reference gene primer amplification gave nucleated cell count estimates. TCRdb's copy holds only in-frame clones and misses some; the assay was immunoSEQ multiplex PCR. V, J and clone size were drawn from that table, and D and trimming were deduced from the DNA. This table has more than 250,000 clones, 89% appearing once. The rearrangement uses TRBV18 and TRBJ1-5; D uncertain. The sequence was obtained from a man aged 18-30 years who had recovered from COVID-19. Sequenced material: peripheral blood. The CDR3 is CASSPRDQPQHF. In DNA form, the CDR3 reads TGTGCCAGCTCACCGCGAGATCAGCCCCAGCATTTT.